This TCR beta chain is drawn from a study of cytomegalovirus exposure and HLA in healthy donors. This PCR relied on a set of 60 Vbeta primers and 13 Jbeta primers. The method was immunoSEQ multiplex PCR; TCRdb's version includes in-frame clones alone and lacks a portion of them. The repertoire shows under 200,000 clones; the top ten hold about 0.8%. The germline V and J ends were trimmed by 2 bases and 10 bases, with 12 bases remaining between them. The CDR3 loop spans 13 amino acids. Germline lookup yields CDR1 MDHEN and CDR2 SYDVKM. As concerns this clone: The target antigen is unknown.

Whole-study findings and limits: It was reported in a later analysis that an Asian-associated ancestry cluster showed fewer N-insertions than the 666-donor mean.

The chain is built from TRBV28 and TRBJ2-1; possible D gene TRBD2, 5 bases. Sequencing input: PBMCs. The sequence derives from a young woman in good health and CMV-seropositive. DNA for the CDR3: TGTGCCAGCAGTTTAGTCCCTAGCTTGGAGCAGTTCTTC. This gives the protein CASSLVPSLEQFF. Full variable domain (missing parts from reference TRBV28 and TRBJ2-1): DVKVTQSSRYLVKRTGEKVFLECVQDMDHENMFWYRQDPGLGLRLIYFSYDVKMKEKGDIPEGYSVSREKKERFSLILESASTNQTSMYLCASSLVPSLEQFFGPGTRLTVL.